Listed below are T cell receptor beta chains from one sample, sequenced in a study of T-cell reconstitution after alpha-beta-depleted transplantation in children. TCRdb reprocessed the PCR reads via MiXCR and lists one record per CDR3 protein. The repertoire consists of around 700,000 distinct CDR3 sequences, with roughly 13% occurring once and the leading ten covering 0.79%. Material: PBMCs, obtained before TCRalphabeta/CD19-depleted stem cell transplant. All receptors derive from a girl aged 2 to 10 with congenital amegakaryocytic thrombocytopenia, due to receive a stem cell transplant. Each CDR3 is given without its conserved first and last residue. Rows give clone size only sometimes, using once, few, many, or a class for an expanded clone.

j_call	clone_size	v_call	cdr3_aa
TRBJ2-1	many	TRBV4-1	ASNPEETRYNEQF
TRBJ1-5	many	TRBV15	ATSRDVVAQPQH
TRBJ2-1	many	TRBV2	ASRAGRQF
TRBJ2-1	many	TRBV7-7	ASSLGAREGMNEQF
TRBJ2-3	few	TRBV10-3	ATGRLGRLAGGPDTQY
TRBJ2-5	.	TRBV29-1	SVDILAGGLGSQY
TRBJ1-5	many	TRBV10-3	AISALKLQGQGNQPQH
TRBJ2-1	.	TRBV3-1	ASSQDRLAHNEQF
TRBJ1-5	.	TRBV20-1	SAGSPGHNQPQH
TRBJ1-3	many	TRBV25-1	ASATGNSGNTIY
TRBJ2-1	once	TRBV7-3	ASSLTTSGYEQF
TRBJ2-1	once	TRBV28	ASTREVYNEQF
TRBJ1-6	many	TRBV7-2	ASSLDSYNSPLH
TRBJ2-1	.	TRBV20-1	SAARITRDNEQF
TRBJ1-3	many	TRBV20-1	SARETGAGNTIY
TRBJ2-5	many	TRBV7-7	ASSLHPGQAADQETQY
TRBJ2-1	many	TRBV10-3	AIGNRDPRRNEQF
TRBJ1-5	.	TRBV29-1	SVEAALGQPQH
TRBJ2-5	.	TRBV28	ASSSYHPRTGFQETQY
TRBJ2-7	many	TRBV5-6	ASSLVVPLPSYEQY
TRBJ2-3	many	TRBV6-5	ASSFVAGGDTDTQY
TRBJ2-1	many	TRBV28	ASRGARAGWLNNEQF
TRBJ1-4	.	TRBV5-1	ASSLRGDRVGEKLF
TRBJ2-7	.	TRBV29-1	SSVAKNPASFAYEQY
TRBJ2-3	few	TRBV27	ASSLDVSRGDLADTQY
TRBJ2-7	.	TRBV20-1	SATTGPPSDEQY
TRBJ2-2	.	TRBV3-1	ASRSDSANTGELF
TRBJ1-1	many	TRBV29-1	SVALVEAF
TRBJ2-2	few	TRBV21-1	ASSKKLAGDLANTGELF
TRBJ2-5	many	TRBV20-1	SASPFGRYQETQY
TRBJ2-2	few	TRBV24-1	ATSDLANTGELF
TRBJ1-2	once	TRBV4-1	ASSHFGQNNYGYT
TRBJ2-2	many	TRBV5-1	ASSSAGPNTGELF
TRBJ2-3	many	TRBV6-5	ASSLDRGRPDTQY
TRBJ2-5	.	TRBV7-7	ASSRQGGRETQY
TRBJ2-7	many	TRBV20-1	SARLSLEQY
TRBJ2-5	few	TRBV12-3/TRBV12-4	ASSTGGRAGETQY
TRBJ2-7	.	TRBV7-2	ASSLWDFSYEQY
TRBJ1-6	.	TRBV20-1	SARKAEGPLH
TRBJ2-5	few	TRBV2	ASENQETQY
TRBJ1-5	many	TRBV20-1	SAGTVSNQPQH
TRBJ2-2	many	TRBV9	ASSVAFGLAATGELF
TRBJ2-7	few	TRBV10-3	AIRSGGPYEQY
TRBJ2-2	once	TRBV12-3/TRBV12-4	ASSLKRDTRTGELF
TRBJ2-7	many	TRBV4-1	ASSQGIEQY
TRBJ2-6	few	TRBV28	ASSFSWTGGSGANVLT
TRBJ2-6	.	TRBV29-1	SVSGGGSGANVLT
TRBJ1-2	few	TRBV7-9	ASSLGTGTHGYT
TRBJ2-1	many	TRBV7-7	ASSLRPRDEQF
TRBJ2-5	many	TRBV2	ASSDFSQETQY
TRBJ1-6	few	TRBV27	ASSQQGANYNSPLH
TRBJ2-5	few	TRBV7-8	ASSLDGGLLGETQY
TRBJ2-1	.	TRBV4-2	ASSQDQGTGGGRQF